This is a list of T cell receptor beta chains from one sample in a study of blood T cell repertoires in COVID-19. Using immunoSEQ multiplex PCR, the repertoire was profiled, and TCRdb retains in-frame clones only, with some absent. The top ten hold roughly 5% of the sample, which has fewer than 400,000 clones, about 89% seen once. The sequencing input was PBMCs or T cells enriched from blood (not recorded which). These receptors all come from a man in his sixties who had recovered from COVID-19. Each CDR3 is given with its conserved first and last residue. A D gene is named only where the DNA matches it firmly. The listing skips clone size in some rows; elsewhere it reads once, few, many or a size class.

CASSLPSRATNEKLFF TGTGCCAGCAGCCTTCCGTCCAGGGCAACTAATGAAAAACTGTTTTTT TRBJ1-4 . . TRBV7-2
CASSLGGETYEQYF TGTGCCAGCAGCTTGGGGGGGGAAACCTACGAGCAGTACTTC TRBJ2-7 . TRBD2 TRBV7-9
CASSTEQGNEQFF TGTGCCAGCAGTACTGAACAGGGGAATGAGCAGTTCTTC TRBJ2-1 . TRBD1 TRBV6-4
CASSLLEGGYTF TGCGCCAGCAGCTTGTTGGAGGGTGGCTACACCTTC TRBJ1-2 . . TRBV5-1
CAWSGNRGANEKLFF TGTGCCTGGAGTGGGAACAGGGGGGCTAATGAAAAACTGTTTTTT TRBJ1-4 once TRBD1 TRBV30
CASKVFAGGLETQYF TGTGCCAGTAAGGTATTCGCGGGAGGGCTGGAGACCCAGTACTTC TRBJ2-5 . TRBD2 TRBV19
CASSIQASASSYNEQFF TGCGCCAGCAGCATTCAAGCCTCAGCGTCGTCCTACAATGAGCAGTTCTTC TRBJ2-1 once . TRBV5-1
CASSLRAIYLHNEQFF TGTGCCAGCAGCTTAAGAGCTATCTATCTCCACAATGAGCAGTTCTTC TRBJ2-1 . . TRBV11-1
CASSKETTNEKLFF TGTGCCAGCAGCAAGGAGACAACTAATGAAAAACTGTTTTTT TRBJ1-4 . . TRBV21-1
CASSLAGGQADTQYF TGTGCCAGCAGTTTAGCAGGGGGCCAGGCAGATACGCAGTATTTT TRBJ2-3 . TRBD1 TRBV28
CATSDLDTHGYTF TGTGCCACCAGTGACCTTGACACTCATGGCTACACCTTC TRBJ1-2 . . TRBV24-1
CASSQDMSAFF TGTGCCAGCAGCCAAGATATGTCAGCTTTCTTT TRBJ1-1 . . TRBV3-1/TRBV3-2
CASSYETGSSGYTF TGTGCCAGCAGTTACGAGACAGGTTCAAGTGGCTACACCTTC TRBJ1-2 . . TRBV6-6
CASSRTGGMDQPQHF TGTGCCAGCAGCAGGACAGGGGGGATGGATCAGCCCCAGCATTTT TRBJ1-5 . TRBD1 TRBV9
CAYSWGDGYMNTEAFF TGTGCCTATTCTTGGGGGGACGGATACATGAACACTGAAGCTTTCTTT TRBJ1-1 . . TRBV19
CSARQVVAEAFF TGCAGCGCCCGACAGGTGGTAGCTGAAGCTTTCTTT TRBJ1-1 . . TRBV29-1
CATSPGGASNQPQHF TGTGCCACCAGCCCGGGGGGGGCGAGCAATCAGCCCCAGCATTTT TRBJ1-5 . . TRBV15
CASSPFSPTGFYTDTQYF TGTGCCAGCAGCCCCTTTTCACCTACAGGGTTCTACACAGATACGCAGTATTTT TRBJ2-3 . . TRBV3-1/TRBV3-2
CASSLGGVGTDTQYF TGTGCCAGCAGCTTAGGGGGCGTCGGCACAGATACGCAGTATTTT TRBJ2-3 . . TRBV11-3
CASSQDLTSGSNEQFF TGCGCCAGCAGCCAAGATCTGACTAGCGGGAGTAATGAGCAGTTCTTC TRBJ2-1 . TRBD2 TRBV4-1
CASRETVGQPQHF TGTGCCAGCAGGGAGACAGTAGGGCAGCCCCAGCATTTT TRBJ1-5 once . TRBV2
CATAAGTKTYEQYF TGTGCCACCGCCGCCGGGACAAAGACCTACGAGCAGTACTTC TRBJ2-7 . . TRBV15
CASSEYQETQYF TGTGCCAGCTCAGAGTACCAAGAGACCCAGTACTTC TRBJ2-5 . . TRBV18
CASKGQGNRYGYTF TGTGCCAGCAAGGGGCAGGGGAATCGGTATGGCTACACCTTC TRBJ1-2 . . TRBV6-5
CASSPRVGTSGGTYNEQFF TGTGCCAGCAGCCCTAGGGTGGGCACTAGCGGGGGGACCTACAATGAGCAGTTCTTC TRBJ2-1 . TRBD2 TRBV7-9
CASSISGDGNTIYF TGTGCCAGTAGTATATCAGGGGACGGAAACACCATATATTTT TRBJ1-3 few . TRBV19
CASSILGGGNQPQHF TGTGCCAGTAGTATTCTAGGGGGCGGCAATCAGCCCCAGCATTTT TRBJ1-5 . TRBD1 TRBV19
CASSQRETVSSGANVLTF TGCGCCAGCAGCCAGAGAGAGACAGTCTCCTCTGGGGCCAACGTCCTGACTTTC TRBJ2-6 . . TRBV4-1
CASTTSGRMLNEQFF TGTGCCAGCACGACTAGCGGGAGGATGTTGAATGAGCAGTTCTTC TRBJ2-1 few TRBD2 TRBV27
CARSGGGLAGEPYEQYF TGCGCCCGCAGCGGGGGGGGACTAGCGGGAGAGCCCTACGAGCAGTACTTC TRBJ2-7 . TRBD2 TRBV5-1